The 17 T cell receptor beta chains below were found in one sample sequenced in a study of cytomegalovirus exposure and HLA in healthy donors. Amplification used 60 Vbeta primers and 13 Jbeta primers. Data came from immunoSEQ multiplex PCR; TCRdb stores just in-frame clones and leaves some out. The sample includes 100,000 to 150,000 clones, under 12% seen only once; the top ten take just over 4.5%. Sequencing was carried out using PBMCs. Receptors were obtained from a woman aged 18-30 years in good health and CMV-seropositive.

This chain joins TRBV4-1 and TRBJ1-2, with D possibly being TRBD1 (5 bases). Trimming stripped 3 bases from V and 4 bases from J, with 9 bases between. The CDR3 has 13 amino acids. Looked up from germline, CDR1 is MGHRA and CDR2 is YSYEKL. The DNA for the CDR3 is TGCGCCAGCAGCCAGGGCAGGGCCTATGGCTACACCTTC. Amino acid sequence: CASSQGRAYGYTF.

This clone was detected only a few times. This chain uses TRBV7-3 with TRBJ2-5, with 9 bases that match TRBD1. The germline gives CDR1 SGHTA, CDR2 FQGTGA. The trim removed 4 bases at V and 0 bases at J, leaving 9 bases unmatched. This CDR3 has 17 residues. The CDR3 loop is CASSSGTGKGYQETQYF. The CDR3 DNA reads TGTGCCAGCAGCTCCGGGACAGGGAAGGGGTACCAAGAGACCCAGTACTTC. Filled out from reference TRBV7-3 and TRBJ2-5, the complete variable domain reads GAGVSQTPSNKVTEKGKYVELRCDPISGHTALYWYRQSLGQGPEFLIYFQGTGAADDSGLPNDRFFAVRPEGSVSTLKIQRTERGDSAVYLCASSSGTGKGYQETQYFGPGTRLLVL.

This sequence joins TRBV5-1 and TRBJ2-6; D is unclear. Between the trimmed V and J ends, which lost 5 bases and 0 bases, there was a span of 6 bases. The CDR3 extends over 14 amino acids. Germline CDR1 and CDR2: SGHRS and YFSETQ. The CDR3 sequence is CASSKSSGANVLTF. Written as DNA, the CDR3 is TGCGCCAGCAGTAAGAGCTCTGGGGCCAACGTCCTGACTTTC.

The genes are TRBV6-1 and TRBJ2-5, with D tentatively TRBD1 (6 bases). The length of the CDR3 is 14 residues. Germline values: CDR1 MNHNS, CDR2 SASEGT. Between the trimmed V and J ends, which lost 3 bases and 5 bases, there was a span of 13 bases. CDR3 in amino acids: CASSDRGGFETQYF. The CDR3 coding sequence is TGTGCCAGCAGTGACAGGGGCGGTTTTGAGACCCAGTACTTC.

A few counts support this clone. CDR3 in amino acids: CASSQGLDSYEQYF. In DNA form, the CDR3 reads TGTGCCAGTAGTCAGGGCTTGGATTCCTACGAGCAGTACTTC. The chain joins TRBV19 to TRBJ2-7, with D tentatively TRBD1 (5 bases). V gave up 5 bases and J gave up 1 base, with 12 bases separating them. This CDR3 spans 14 amino acids. The germline gives CDR1 LNHDA, CDR2 SQIVND (reference sequence). Complete variable domain (other parts from reference TRBV19 and TRBJ2-7): DGGITQSPKYLFRKEGQNVTLSCEQNLNHDAMYWYRQDPGQGLRLIYYSQIVNDFQKGDIAEGYSVSREKKESFPLTVTSAQKNPTAFYLCASSQGLDSYEQYFGPGTRLTVT.

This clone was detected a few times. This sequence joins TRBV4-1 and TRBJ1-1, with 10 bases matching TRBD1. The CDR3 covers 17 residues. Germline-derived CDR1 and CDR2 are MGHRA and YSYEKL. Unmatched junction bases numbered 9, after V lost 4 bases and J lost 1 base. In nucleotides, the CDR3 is TGCGCCAGCAGCCTCCTTAGGACAGGGGGAGGGAACACTGAAGCTTTCTTT. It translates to CASSLLRTGGGNTEAFF.

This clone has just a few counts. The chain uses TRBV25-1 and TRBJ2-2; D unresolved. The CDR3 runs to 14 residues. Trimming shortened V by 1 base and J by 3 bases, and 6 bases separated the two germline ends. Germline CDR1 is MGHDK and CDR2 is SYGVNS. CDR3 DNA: TGTGCCAGCAGTGAATCTCTTCACACCGGGGAGCTGTTTTTT. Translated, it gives CASSESLHTGELFF.

This CDR3 is CASSLQGADYGYTF. CDR3 sequence (DNA): TGTGCCAGCAGTCTACAGGGCGCGGACTATGGCTACACCTTC. The rearrangement uses TRBV5-4 and TRBJ1-2; D might be TRBD1 (6 bases). Deletions cut 5 bases from V and 3 bases from J, with 14 bases between. Germline V gene sequence: CDR1 SGHNT, CDR2 YYREEE (reference sequence). The CDR3 totals 14 residues.

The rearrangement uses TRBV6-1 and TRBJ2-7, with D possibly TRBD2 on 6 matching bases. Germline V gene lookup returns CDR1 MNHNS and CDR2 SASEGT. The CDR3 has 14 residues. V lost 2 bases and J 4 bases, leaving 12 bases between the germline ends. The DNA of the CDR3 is TGTGCCAGCAGTGAATTCGGCGGGGATTACGAGCAGTACTTC. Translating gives CASSEFGGDYEQYF.

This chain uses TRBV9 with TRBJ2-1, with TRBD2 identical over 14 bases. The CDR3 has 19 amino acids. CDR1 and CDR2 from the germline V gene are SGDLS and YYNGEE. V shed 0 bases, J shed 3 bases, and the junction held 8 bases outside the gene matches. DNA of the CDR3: TGTGCCAGCAGCGTAGAGGGGACTAGCGGGAGTTGGGGCTACAATGAGCAGTTCTTC. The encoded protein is CASSVEGTSGSWGYNEQFF.

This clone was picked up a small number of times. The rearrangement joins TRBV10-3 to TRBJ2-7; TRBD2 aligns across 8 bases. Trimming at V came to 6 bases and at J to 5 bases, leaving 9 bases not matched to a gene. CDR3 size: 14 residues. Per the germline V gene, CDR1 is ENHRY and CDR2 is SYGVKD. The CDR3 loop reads CAISGSRREDEQYF. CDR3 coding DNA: TGTGCCATCAGCGGTTCGAGGCGGGAGGACGAGCAGTACTTC.

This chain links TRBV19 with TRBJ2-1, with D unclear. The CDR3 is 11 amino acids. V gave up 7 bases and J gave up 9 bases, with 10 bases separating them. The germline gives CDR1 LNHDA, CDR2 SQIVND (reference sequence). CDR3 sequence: CASTIASEQFF. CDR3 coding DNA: TGTGCCAGTACGATAGCTTCTGAGCAGTTCTTC.

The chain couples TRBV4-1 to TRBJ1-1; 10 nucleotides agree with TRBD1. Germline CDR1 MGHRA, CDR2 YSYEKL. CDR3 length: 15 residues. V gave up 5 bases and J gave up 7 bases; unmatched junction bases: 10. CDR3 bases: TGCGCCAGCAGCTCCGGGACAGGGGTTTACCATGAAGCTTTCTTT. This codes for CASSSGTGVYHEAFF.

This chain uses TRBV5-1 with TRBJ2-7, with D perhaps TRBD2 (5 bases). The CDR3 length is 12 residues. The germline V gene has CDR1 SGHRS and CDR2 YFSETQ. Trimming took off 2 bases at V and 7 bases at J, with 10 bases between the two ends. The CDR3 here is CASSLSGLEQYF. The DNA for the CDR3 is TGCGCCAGCAGCTTATCGGGATTGGAGCAGTACTTC.

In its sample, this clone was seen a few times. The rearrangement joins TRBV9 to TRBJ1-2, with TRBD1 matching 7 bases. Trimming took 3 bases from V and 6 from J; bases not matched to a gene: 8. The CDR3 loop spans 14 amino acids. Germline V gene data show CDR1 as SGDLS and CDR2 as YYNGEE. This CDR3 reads CASSASYRGHGYTF. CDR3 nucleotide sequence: TGTGCCAGCAGCGCGTCCTACAGGGGTCATGGCTACACCTTC.

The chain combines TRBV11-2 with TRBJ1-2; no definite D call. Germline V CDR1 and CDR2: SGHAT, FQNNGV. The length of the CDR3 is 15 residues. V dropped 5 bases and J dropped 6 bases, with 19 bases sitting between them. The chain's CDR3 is CASSPGSSARDGYTF. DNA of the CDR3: TGTGCCAGCAGCCCGGGATCCTCGGCGCGGGATGGCTACACCTTC.

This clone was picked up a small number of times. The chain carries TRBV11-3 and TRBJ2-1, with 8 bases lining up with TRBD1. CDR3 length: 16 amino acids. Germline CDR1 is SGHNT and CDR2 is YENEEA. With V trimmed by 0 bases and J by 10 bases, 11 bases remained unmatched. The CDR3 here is CASSLDGTGGGGEQFF. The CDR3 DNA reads TGTGCCAGCAGCTTAGATGGGACAGGTGGAGGGGGCGAGCAGTTCTTC.